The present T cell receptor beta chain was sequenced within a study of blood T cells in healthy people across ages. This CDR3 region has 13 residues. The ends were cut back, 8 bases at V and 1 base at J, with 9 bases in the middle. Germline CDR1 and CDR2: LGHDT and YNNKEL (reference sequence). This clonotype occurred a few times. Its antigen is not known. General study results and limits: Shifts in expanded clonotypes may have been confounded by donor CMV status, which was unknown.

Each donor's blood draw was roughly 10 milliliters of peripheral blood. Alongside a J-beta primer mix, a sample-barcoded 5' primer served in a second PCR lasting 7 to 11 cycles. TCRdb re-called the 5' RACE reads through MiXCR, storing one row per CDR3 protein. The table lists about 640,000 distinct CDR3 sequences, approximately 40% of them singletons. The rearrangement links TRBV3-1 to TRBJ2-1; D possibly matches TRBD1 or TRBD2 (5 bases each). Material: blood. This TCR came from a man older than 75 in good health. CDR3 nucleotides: TGTGCCAGCCGGGACCAATCCTACAATGAGCAGTTCTTC. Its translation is CASRDQSYNEQFF.